This T cell receptor (beta chain) comes out of a study of CD8+ T cells in alopecia areata. As the sequencing template, cDNA was produced by extracting RNA and reverse transcribing it. TCRdb's table, derived via immunoSEQ multiplex PCR, lists solely in-frame clones and lacks some. The sample has 150,000 or so clones; around 50% are singletons. This CDR3 is built from 14 residues. CDR1 and CDR2 (germline): SQVTM, ANQGSEA. Between the trimmed V and J ends, which lost 0 bases and 5 bases, there was a span of 12 bases. Sequenced sample: CD4+ T cells sorted from blood. This chain connects TRBV29-1 to TRBJ2-3, with D perhaps matching TRBD2 (5 bases). The clonotype was recovered from a human donor with alopecia areata. CDR3 coding DNA: TGCAGCGTTGAAGATCGGTCAGGAGGAGATACGCAGTATTTT. Its translation: CSVEDRSGGDTQYF.